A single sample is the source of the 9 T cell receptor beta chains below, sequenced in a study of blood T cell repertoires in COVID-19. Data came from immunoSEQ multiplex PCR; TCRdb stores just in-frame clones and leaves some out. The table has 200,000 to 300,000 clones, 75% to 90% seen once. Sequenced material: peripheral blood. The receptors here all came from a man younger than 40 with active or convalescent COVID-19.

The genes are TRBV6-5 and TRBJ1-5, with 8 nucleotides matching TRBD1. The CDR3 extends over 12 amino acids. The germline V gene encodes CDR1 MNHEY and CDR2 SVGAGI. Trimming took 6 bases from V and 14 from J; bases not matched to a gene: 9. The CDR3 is CASSAQGGQEHF. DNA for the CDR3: TGTGCCAGCAGCGCCCAGGGGGGACAGGAGCATTTT.

The CDR3 region has the DNA TGTGCCAGCAGCTTTGGGACTACCTACGAGCAGTACTTC. It translates to CASSFGTTYEQYF. V is TRBV5-4 and J is TRBJ2-7; TRBD2 matches 7 bases. This CDR3 is 13 amino acids long. CDR1 is SGHNT and CDR2 is YYREEE in the germline V gene (reference sequence). V dropped 2 bases and J dropped 2; count of bases not matched to a gene: 1.

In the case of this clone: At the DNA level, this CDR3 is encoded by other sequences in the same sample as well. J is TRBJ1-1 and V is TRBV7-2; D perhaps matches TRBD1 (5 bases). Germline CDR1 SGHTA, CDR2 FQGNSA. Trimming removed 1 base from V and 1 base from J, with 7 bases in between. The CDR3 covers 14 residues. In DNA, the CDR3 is TGTGCCAGCAGCTTAGGGAGGGGGAACACTGAAGCTTTCTTT. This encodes CASSLGRGNTEAFF. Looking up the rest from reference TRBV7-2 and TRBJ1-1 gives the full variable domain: GAGVSQSPSNKVTEKGKDVELRCDPISGHTALYWYRQSLGQGLEFLIYFQGNSAPDKSGLPSDRFSAERTGGSVSTLTIQRTQQEDSAVYLCASSLGRGNTEAFFGQGTRLTVV.

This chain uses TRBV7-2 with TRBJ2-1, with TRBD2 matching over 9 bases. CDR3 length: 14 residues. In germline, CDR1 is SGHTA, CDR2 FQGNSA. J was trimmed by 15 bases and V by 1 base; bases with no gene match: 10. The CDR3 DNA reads TGTGCCAGCAGCTTAGTTGAGTATGGGACTAGCCTGTTCTTC. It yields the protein CASSLVEYGTSLFF.

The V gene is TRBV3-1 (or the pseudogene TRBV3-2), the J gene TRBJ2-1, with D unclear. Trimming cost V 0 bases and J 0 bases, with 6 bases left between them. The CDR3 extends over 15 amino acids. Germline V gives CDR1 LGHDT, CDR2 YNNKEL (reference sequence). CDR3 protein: CASSQEASSYNEQFF. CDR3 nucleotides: TGTGCCAGCAGCCAAGAAGCGAGCTCCTACAATGAGCAGTTCTTC.

In DNA form, the CDR3 reads TGTGCCAGCAGCGTATCGACAGGGTGGGGTGAAAAACTGTTTTTT. It encodes CASSVSTGWGEKLFF. V usage is TRBV9 and J usage is TRBJ1-4; 7 bases are shared with TRBD1. J gave up 7 bases and V 1 base, and 7 bases lay outside the gene matches. The CDR3 loop spans 15 amino acids. The V gene's germline CDR1 is SGDLS and CDR2 YYNGEE.

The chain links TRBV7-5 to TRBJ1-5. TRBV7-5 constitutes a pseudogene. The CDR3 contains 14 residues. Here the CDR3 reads CARSTQRSDQPQHF. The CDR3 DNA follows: TGTGCCAGAAGCACCCAGAGGAGCGATCAGCCCCAGCATTTT.

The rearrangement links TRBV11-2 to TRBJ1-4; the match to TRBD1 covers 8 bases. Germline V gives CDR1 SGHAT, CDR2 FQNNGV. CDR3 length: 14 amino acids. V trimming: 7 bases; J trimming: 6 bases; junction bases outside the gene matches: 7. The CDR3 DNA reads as TGTGCCAGCACCGTGGACAGGGATTATGAAAAACTGTTTTTT. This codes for CASTVDRDYEKLFF.

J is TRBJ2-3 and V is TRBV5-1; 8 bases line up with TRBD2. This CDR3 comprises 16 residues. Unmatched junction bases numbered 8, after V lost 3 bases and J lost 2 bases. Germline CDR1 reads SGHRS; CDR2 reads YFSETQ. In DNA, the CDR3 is TGCGCCAGCAGCTCAGGCGGGCGGGGGGACACAGATACGCAGTATTTT. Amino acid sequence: CASSSGGRGDTDTQYF.